This passage covers 14 T cell receptor beta chains from one sample sequenced in a study of technical replicates of blood from a handful of donors. Method: immunoSEQ multiplex PCR; TCRdb's copy keeps in-frame clones and lacks some. The sample holds about 74,000 clones, nearly 97% seen once. The sequenced material came from T cells isolated from PBMCs. The receptor set was obtained from a human donor in good health.

V usage is TRBV25-1 and J usage is TRBJ1-4; no clear D gene. This CDR3 comprises 14 residues. V was pared by 4 bases and J by 8 bases, with 14 bases between. Germline V lookup: CDR1 MGHDK, CDR2 SYGVNS. The CDR3 DNA is TGTGCCAGCAGTGGGAAGGACTCTTGGGAAAAACTGTTTTTT. It specifies CASSGKDSWEKLFF.

The chain employs TRBV7-6 and TRBJ2-5; TRBD2 matches 16 bases. The V and J ends lost 3 bases and 5 bases, in that order; junction bases with no gene match: 3. Per germline, CDR1 SGHVS and CDR2 FNYEAQ. This CDR3 has 16 amino acids. The CDR3 sequence: CASSLGLAGGVETQYF. DNA for the CDR3: TGTGCCAGCAGCTTGGGACTAGCGGGAGGGGTGGAGACCCAGTACTTC.

The chain recombines TRBV4-1 with TRBJ2-3; 8 bases fit TRBD2. The CDR3 length is 15 residues. V dropped 0 bases and J dropped 4; count of bases not matched to a gene: 3. Germline V CDR1 and CDR2: MGHRA, YSYEKL. As DNA, the CDR3 is TGCGCCAGCAGCCAAGATCAAGCGGGAGCAGATACGCAGTATTTT. Encoded protein: CASSQDQAGADTQYF.

This chain joins TRBV7-3 and TRBJ1-1; D may be TRBD1 (5 bases). V was pared by 4 bases and J by 1 base, with 13 bases between. The CDR3 spans 15 residues. In germline, CDR1 is SGHTA, CDR2 FQGTGA. The CDR3 DNA sequence: TGTGCCAGCAGCTACCTAGGCGGGGCGAACACTGAAGCTTTCTTT. The encoded protein is CASSYLGGANTEAFF.

The V and J genes are TRBV10-3 and TRBJ1-2; D is perhaps TRBD1 (5 bases). Germline V gene lookup returns CDR1 ENHRY and CDR2 SYGVKD. CDR3 length: 12 residues. The V and J ends lost 8 bases and 3 bases respectively, with 10 bases between them. The CDR3 DNA reads as TGTGCCATCGCCATACAGGACTATGGCTACACCTTC. Translation: CAIAIQDYGYTF.

CDR3 nucleotide sequence: TGCGCCAGCAGCGACCGCCCTAGCGGGATAGGCAAAAACATTCAGTACTTC. It yields the protein CASSDRPSGIGKNIQYF. This chain links TRBV5-1 with TRBJ2-4, with 9 bases matching TRBD2. V lost 4 bases, J lost 3 bases, and 11 bases stayed unmatched. This CDR3 comprises 17 residues. Per germline, CDR1 SGHRS and CDR2 YFSETQ.

J is TRBJ2-3 and V is TRBV9; TRBD1 might be the D (6 bases). Germline V gene data show CDR1 as SGDLS and CDR2 as YYNGEE. V lost 1 base to trimming and J lost 2 bases, with 8 bases between them. There are 14 residues in the CDR3. The CDR3 coding sequence is TGTGCCAGCAGCGTACAGGGGTACACAGATACGCAGTATTTT. Its translation is CASSVQGYTDTQYF.

The chain is built from TRBV29-1 and TRBJ2-7; D not certain. Germline V gene sequence: CDR1 SQVTM, CDR2 ANQGSEA. This CDR3 has 11 amino acids. Trimming pared 7 bases from V and 2 bases from J, leaving 9 bases between. CDR3 nucleotide sequence: TGCAGCGGGCTAGAAGCCTACGAGCAGTACTTC. This sequence encodes CSGLEAYEQYF.

The chain is built from TRBV28 and TRBJ2-1, with D possibly being TRBD2 (5 bases). Germline CDR1 MDHEN, CDR2 SYDVKM. The CDR3 spans 15 residues. The V gene lost 9 bases and the J gene lost 0 bases, with 15 bases spanning the gap. Here the CDR3 reads CASAAGLSSYNEQFF. As DNA, the CDR3 is TGTGCCAGTGCGGCGGGCCTTAGCTCCTACAATGAGCAGTTCTTC.

The chain carries TRBV27 and TRBJ1-2; TRBD1 matches at 7 bases. V shed 6 bases, J shed 4 bases, and the junction held 5 bases outside the gene matches. CDR3 length: 13 amino acids. From germline, CDR1 is MNHEY and CDR2 SMNVEV (reference sequence). CDR3 region: CASSRDSGYGYTF. Written as DNA, the CDR3 is TGTGCCAGCAGCCGGGACAGCGGCTATGGCTACACCTTC.

This chain connects TRBV4-2 to TRBJ2-3; D ambiguous. From germline, CDR1 is LGHNA and CDR2 YNFKEQ. The CDR3 has 15 residues. Trimming left V 0 bases short and J 0 bases short, with 7 bases between. The CDR3: CASSQDLGSTDTQYF. The DNA for the CDR3 is TGTGCCAGCAGCCAAGATCTCGGGAGCACAGATACGCAGTATTTT.

The V gene is TRBV6-6, the J gene TRBJ2-7, with TRBD1 as a possible D gene (5 bases). CDR1 and CDR2 (germline): MNHNY, SVGAGI (reference sequence). The CDR3 is 12 residues long. V lost 6 bases, J lost 7 bases, and 13 bases lay in between. CDR3 amino acids: CASRTRQGEQYF. CDR3 nucleotide sequence: TGTGCCAGCAGAACCCGTCAGGGAGAGCAGTACTTC.

This chain joins TRBV5-1 and TRBJ2-7; 7 nucleotides line up with TRBD2. This CDR3 region has 15 residues. Germline CDR1 reads SGHRS; CDR2 reads YFSETQ. V was clipped by 1 base and J by 3 bases; unmatched bases: 7. CDR3: CASSLSGGGGYEQYF. CDR3 bases: TGCGCCAGCAGCTTGTCGGGAGGTGGCGGCTACGAGCAGTACTTC.

This chain uses TRBV5-8 with TRBJ2-1; 10 positions agree with TRBD2. From germline, CDR1 is SGHTS and CDR2 YDEGEE. V trimming: 7 bases; J trimming: 7 bases; junction bases outside the gene matches: 11. The CDR3 is made up of 15 amino acids. CDR3 DNA sequence: TGTGCCAGCGTAAAGAGCAGGACTAGCGGTAATGAGCAGTTCTTC. Its translation: CASVKSRTSGNEQFF.